The entry below gives a single T cell receptor (beta chain) sequence along with its context. Its antigen specificity is not known. Base qualities are not recorded, but no much larger clone differs from it by a single base. CDR1 DFQATT and CDR2 SNEGSKA were looked up in the germline V gene (reference sequence). The CDR3 covers 16 residues, taking in both the cysteine and the phenylalanine. Only the CDR3 DNA is retained, 48 bases long and in frame from the first base. The roughly 39 donors, aged about 6 to 100 years, were systemically healthy Caucasian individuals from Russia. Each donor gave about 11 milliliters of peripheral blood, drawn into EDTA-treated Vacutainer tubes. Ficoll-Paque density-gradient centrifugation was used to isolate PBMCs, with at least 6 million obtained per sample. Trizol reagent was used to extract total RNA from PBMCs, with at least 5.5 micrograms per sample. For every donor, flow cytometry on a PBMC aliquot measured the percentage of naive CD45RAhigh/CD27high T cells.

The library was prepared using 5' RACE. Sequencing was carried out with an Illumina HiSeq 2500. A second 7 to 11 cycle PCR used a sample-barcoded 5' primer and a J-beta primer mix. A template-switch 5' adaptor carrying 12 random nucleotides introduced a unique molecular identifier onto each TCR beta cDNA molecule. Each sample yielded at least 2.5 million CDR3-containing paired-end reads. All of the RNA was converted into first-strand cDNA using the Mint cDNA synthesis kit, with a TRBC-specific oligonucleotide serving as the primer. All cDNA was treated with uracil-DNA glycosylase and then went through a first 18-cycle PCR with the universal primers M1SS and BC2_uni_R. Regarding the original processing steps: For normalization, 1 million high-quality reads, each with a distinct molecular identifier, were randomly selected from each sample. Instead of being binned into consensus sequences, reads with shared molecular identifiers were discarded. MiTCR, run with a Q25 quality threshold and the strictest error-elimination algorithm, handled CDR3 identification, clonotype clustering and error correction. A nonparametric unseen species model with Euler transformation was used to estimate lower-bound total TCR beta diversity. TCRdb's own reprocessing of the public reads used fastp at Q25 and MiXCR and kept productive beta chains. Each entry merges the rows of one CDR3 protein and shows their most common DNA and genes. Clone size and V and J calls follow TCRdb, not the original study. Here the sample has more than 550,000 distinct CDR3 sequences; 20% to 25% occur a single time. Clones ranked in the top ten supply 22% of the sample.

This sample stems from a study of blood T cells in healthy people across ages (dated by TCRdb to between 2015 and 2016). For the wider study: Template switching captured roughly one uniquely barcoded TCR beta cDNA molecule per two T cells in model experiments. To avoid experimental bias, donors of different ages were randomly spread across the sequencing lanes. The study measured age-related changes in TCR beta repertoire diversity using deep sequencing normalized with unique cDNA molecular identifiers. The study analyzed two additional independent replicas of 1 million unique cDNA reads from the same blood draw for two donors, one aged 18 to 30 and one aged 80 or older. Donors were grouped into four age groups: young (average 16 years), middle-aged (over 35), aged (62) and long-lived (approximately 78).

The paper as a whole reports these results and caveats: Donor CMV infection status was unknown, potentially confounding age-related changes in expanded clonotypes. Compared with the aged group, more naive CD4+ T cells, fewer expanded clones and increased TCR diversity were shown by the long-lived group, suggesting age selection. Observed TCR beta diversity per million T cells fell roughly linearly with age, and a significant reduction was already apparent by age around 39. Conclusive comparison of naive and antigen-experienced compartments was prevented by the profiling of bulk unsorted PBMCs. A strong correlation was found between observed TCR beta diversity and the percentage of naive T cells measured by flow cytometry. Estimates of total diversity based on one million sequenced T cells were considered lower bounds and underestimates.

The receptor chain draws on TRBV20-1 and TRBJ2-7; too little of a D gene remains to name it. The J call may be in error: the DNA end matches TRBJ2-1 better. The source of this sequence is a man aged 65-85 years in good health. Sequencing was performed on blood. The sequenced DNA is TGCAGTGCTAGTAAGATAGCCTCCCCCTCCTACAATGAGCAGTTCTTC. It encodes CSASKIASPSYNEQFF.